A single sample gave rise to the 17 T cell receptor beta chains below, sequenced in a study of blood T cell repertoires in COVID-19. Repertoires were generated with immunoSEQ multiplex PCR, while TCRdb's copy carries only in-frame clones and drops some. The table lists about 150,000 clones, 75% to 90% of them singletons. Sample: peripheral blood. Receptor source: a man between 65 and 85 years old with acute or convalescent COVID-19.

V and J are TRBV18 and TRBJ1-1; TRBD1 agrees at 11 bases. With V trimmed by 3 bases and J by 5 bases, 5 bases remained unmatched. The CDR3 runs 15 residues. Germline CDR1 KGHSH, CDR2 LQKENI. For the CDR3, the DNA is TGTGCCAGCTCACCCGGGACAGGGGGTGGTACTGAAGCTTTCTTT. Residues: CASSPGTGGGTEAFF.

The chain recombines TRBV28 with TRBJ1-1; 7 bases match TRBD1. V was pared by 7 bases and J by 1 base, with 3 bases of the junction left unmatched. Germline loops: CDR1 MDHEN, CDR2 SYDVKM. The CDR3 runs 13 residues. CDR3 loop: CASKQGQNTEAFF. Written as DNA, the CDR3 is TGTGCCAGCAAACAGGGGCAGAACACTGAAGCTTTCTTT.

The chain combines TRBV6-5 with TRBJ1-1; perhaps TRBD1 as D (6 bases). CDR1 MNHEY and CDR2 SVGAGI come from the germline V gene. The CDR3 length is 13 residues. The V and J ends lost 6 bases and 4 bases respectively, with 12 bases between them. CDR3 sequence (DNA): TGTGCCAGCAGGAGGGGAGGGGGCACTGAAGCTTTCTTT. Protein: CASRRGGGTEAFF.

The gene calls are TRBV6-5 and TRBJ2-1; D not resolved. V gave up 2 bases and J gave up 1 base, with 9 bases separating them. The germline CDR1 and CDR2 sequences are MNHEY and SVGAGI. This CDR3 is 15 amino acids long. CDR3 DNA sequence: TGTGCCAGCAGTTACGGGTACGGGTCCTACAATGAGCAGTTCTTC. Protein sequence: CASSYGYGSYNEQFF.

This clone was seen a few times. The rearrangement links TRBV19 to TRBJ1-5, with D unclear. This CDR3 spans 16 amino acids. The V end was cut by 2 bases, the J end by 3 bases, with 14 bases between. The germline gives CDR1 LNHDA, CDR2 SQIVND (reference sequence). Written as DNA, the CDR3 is TGTGCCAGTAGTATATTCGGTACAGCTTCCAATCAGCCCCAGCATTTT. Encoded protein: CASSIFGTASNQPQHF.

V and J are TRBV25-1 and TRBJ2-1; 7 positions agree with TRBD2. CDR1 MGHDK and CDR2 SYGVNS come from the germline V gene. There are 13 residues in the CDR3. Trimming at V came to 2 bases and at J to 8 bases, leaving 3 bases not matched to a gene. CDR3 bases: TGTGCCAGCAGTGAAGGCGGGAGACATGAGCAGTTCTTC. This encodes CASSEGGRHEQFF.

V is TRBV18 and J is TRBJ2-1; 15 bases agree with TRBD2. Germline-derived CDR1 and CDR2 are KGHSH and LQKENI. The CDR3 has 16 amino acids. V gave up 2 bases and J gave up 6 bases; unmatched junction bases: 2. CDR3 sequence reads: CASSPKGLAGGNEQFF. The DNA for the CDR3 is TGTGCCAGCTCACCAAAGGGACTAGCGGGAGGCAATGAGCAGTTCTTC.

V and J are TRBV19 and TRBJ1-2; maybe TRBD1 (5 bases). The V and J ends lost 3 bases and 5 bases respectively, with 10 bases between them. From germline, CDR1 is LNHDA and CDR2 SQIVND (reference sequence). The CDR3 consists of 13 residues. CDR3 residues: CASSIEGRYGYTF. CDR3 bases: TGTGCCAGTAGTATCGAGGGGAGGTATGGCTACACCTTC.

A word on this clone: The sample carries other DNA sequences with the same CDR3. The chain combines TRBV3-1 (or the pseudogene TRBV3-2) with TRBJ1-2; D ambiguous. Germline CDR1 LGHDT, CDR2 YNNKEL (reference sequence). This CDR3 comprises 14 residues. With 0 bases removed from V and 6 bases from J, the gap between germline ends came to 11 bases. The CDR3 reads CASSQDPGKDGYTF. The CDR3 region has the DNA TGTGCCAGCAGCCAAGACCCGGGGAAGGATGGCTACACCTTC.

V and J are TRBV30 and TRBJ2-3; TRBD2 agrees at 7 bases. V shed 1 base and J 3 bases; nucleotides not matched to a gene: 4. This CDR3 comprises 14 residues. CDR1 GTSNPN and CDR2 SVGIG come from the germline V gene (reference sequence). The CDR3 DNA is TGTGCCTGGAGTGACTGGCGGGGGACAGATACGCAGTATTTT. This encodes CAWSDWRGTDTQYF.

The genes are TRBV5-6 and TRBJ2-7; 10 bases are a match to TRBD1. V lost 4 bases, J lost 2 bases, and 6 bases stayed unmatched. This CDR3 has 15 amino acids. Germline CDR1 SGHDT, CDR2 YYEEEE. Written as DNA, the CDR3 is TGTGCCAGCAGCGTGGGACAGGGGAATCCCTACGAGCAGTACTTC. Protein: CASSVGQGNPYEQYF.

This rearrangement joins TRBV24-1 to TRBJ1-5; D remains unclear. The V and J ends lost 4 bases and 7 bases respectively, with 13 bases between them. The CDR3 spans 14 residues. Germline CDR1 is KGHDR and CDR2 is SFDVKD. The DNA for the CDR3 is TGTGCCACCAGTGAAGAGTGGGAGGCACAGCCCCAGCATTTT. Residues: CATSEEWEAQPQHF.

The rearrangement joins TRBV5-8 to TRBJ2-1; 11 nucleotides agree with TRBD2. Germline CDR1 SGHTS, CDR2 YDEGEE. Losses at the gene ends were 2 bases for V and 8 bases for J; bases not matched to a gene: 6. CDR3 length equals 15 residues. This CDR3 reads CASSFLAGGPDEQFF. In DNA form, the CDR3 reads TGTGCCAGCAGCTTTTTAGCGGGAGGGCCGGATGAGCAGTTCTTC.

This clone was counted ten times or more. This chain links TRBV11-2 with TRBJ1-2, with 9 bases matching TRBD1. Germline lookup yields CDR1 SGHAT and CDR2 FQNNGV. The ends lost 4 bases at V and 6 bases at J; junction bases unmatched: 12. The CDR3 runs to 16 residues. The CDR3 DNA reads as TGTGCCAGCAGCTCGCGATTAACAGGGGGCAGGAATGGCTACACCTTC. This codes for CASSSRLTGGRNGYTF.

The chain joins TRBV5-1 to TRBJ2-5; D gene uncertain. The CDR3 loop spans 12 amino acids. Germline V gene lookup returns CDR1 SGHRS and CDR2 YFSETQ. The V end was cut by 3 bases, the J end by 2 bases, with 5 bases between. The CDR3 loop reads CASSSVQETQYF. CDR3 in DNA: TGCGCCAGCAGCTCGGTACAAGAGACCCAGTACTTC.

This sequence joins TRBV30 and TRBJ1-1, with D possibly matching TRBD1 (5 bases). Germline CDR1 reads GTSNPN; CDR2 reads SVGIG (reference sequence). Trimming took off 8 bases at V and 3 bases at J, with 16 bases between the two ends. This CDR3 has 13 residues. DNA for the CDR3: TGTGCCCTGGAGAGGACACGGGACACTGAAGCTTTCTTT. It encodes CALERTRDTEAFF.

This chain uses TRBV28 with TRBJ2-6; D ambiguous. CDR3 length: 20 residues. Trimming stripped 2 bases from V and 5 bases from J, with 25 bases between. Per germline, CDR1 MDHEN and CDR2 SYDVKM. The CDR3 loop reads CASSLTPPVRVGHRANVLTF. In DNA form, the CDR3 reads TGTGCCAGCAGTTTAACCCCTCCTGTCCGCGTTGGGCACCGGGCCAACGTCCTGACTTTC.